The 18 T cell receptor beta chains listed next were all sequenced from one sample in a study of shared clonotypes between healthy human individuals. Produced via immunoSEQ multiplex PCR; TCRdb's table is partial and in-frame only. In the table there are more than 1 million clones, around three quarters of which are singletons. Sequencing was carried out using memory CD4+ T cells from PBMCs. Specified subset: CD45RA-negative fraction. These TCRs come from a man aged 18 to 30 in good health. Some clones in this sample may be carry-over from other donors' samples.

Concerning this clone itself: This sample includes further DNA sequences coding for the same CDR3. The CDR3 here is CSVTGGEGTDTQYF. The DNA for the CDR3 is TGCAGCGTTACAGGGGGCGAAGGCACAGATACGCAGTATTTT. The chain couples TRBV29-1 to TRBJ2-3, with 9 bases fitting TRBD1. Losses at the gene ends were 5 bases for V and 1 base for J; bases not matched to a gene: 4. Germline V lookup: CDR1 SQVTM, CDR2 ANQGSEA. The CDR3 is 14 amino acids.

J is TRBJ1-2 and V is TRBV7-9; unclear D gene. Trimming took 5 bases from V and 3 from J, leaving 13 bases between them. The CDR3 sequence is 14 residues long. CDR1 and CDR2 from the germline V gene are SEHNR and FQNEAQ (reference sequence). The CDR3: CASSQRAVDYGYTF. The CDR3 bases are TGTGCCAGCAGCCAACGCGCAGTGGACTATGGCTACACCTTC.

The chain has TRBV18 and TRBJ2-7; 8 nucleotides match TRBD1. The junction had 3 bases not matched to a gene; V was cut back by 6 bases and J by 2 bases. CDR3 length: 13 residues. Germline assignment: CDR1 KGHSH and CDR2 LQKENI. The chain's CDR3 is CASSGTGPYEQYF. CDR3 in DNA: TGTGCCAGCTCGGGGACAGGTCCCTACGAGCAGTACTTC.

This clone came up once. The V call is TRBV29-1, the J call TRBJ2-2, with 13 bases aligning to TRBD2. Trimming cost V 4 bases and J 3 bases; bases outside gene matches: 8. Germline V gene data show CDR1 as SQVTM and CDR2 as ANQGSEA. This CDR3 has 17 residues. The CDR3 bases are TGCAGCGTTGCGATACTAGCGGGAGGGCCTGACACCGGGGAGCTGTTTTTT. It encodes CSVAILAGGPDTGELFF.

The rearrangement links TRBV30 to TRBJ1-2; TRBD1 matches 9 bases. The germline gives CDR1 GTSNPN, CDR2 SVGIG (reference sequence). After removal of 7 bases from V and 3 bases from J, the junction contained 15 bases not matched to a gene. CDR3 length equals 16 residues. The CDR3 coding sequence is TGTGCCTCGGAACTGGCCCGGGACAGGGAGGACTATGGCTACACCTTC. It translates to CASELARDREDYGYTF.

The rearrangement uses TRBV6-5 and TRBJ2-1, with 7 nucleotides matching TRBD1. From germline, CDR1 is MNHEY and CDR2 SVGAGI. V was pared by 7 bases and J by 7 bases, with 13 bases of the junction left unmatched. This CDR3 is 15 amino acids long. Here the CDR3 reads CASTQTTGFLNEQFF. Written as DNA, the CDR3 is TGTGCCAGCACCCAGACGACAGGGTTTTTGAATGAGCAGTTCTTC.

This clone was seen only a few times. This chain connects TRBV28 to TRBJ2-4; D tentatively fits TRBD1 or TRBD2 (7 bases each). CDR1 and CDR2 (germline): MDHEN, SYDVKM. CDR3 size: 16 residues. Trimming took 1 base from V and 6 from J, leaving 16 bases between them. CDR3 in amino acids: CASSLLGRGGGNIQYF. As DNA, the CDR3 is TGTGCCAGCAGTTTATTGGGCAGGGGGGGTGGAAACATTCAGTACTTC.

This chain's CDR3 is CASGQDNTGNTIYF. In nucleotides, the CDR3 is TGTGCCAGTGGACAGGACAATACCGGAAACACCATATATTTT. V gene TRBV19 combines with J gene TRBJ1-3, with TRBD1 matching 7 bases. This CDR3 contains 14 residues. Per germline, CDR1 LNHDA and CDR2 SQIVND (reference sequence). V dropped 8 bases and J dropped 4; count of bases not matched to a gene: 8.

The V gene is TRBV30, the J gene TRBJ1-2, with D possibly TRBD1 on 6 matching bases. The CDR3 is 14 residues long. The V and J ends lost 7 bases and 4 bases respectively, with 19 bases between them. Germline V gene sequence: CDR1 GTSNPN, CDR2 SVGIG (reference sequence). This CDR3 reads CASDPGVEGYGYTF. As DNA, the CDR3 is TGTGCCTCTGACCCAGGGGTGGAGGGCTATGGCTACACCTTC.

The chain joins TRBV7-8 to TRBJ2-3, with unresolved D. The germline V gene encodes CDR1 SGHVS and CDR2 FQNEAQ. The CDR3 totals 12 residues. V lost 5 bases and J lost 6, with 9 bases in between. The CDR3 coding sequence is TGTGCCAGCAGCACAAGCCGGGATACGCAGTATTTT. Protein product: CASSTSRDTQYF. The full variable domain, its missing parts supplied by reference TRBV7-8 and TRBJ2-3, is GAGVSQSPRYKVAKRGQDVALRCDPISGHVSLFWYQQALGQGPEFLTYFQNEAQLDKSGLPSDRFFAERPEGSVSTLKIQRTQQEDSAVYLCASSTSRDTQYFGPGTRLTVL.

This chain links TRBV27 with TRBJ2-7; tentative D call: TRBD1 (6 bases). The germline V gene encodes CDR1 MNHEY and CDR2 SMNVEV (reference sequence). Trimming removed 1 base at V and 6 bases at J, with 16 bases between. This CDR3 is 15 amino acids long. The chain's CDR3 is CASSLWTDRPSEQYF. CDR3 in DNA: TGTGCCAGCAGTTTATGGACAGACCGCCCGTCCGAGCAGTACTTC.

This chain connects TRBV7-7 to TRBJ2-7, with no clear D. V lost 1 base and J lost 3, with 7 bases in between. CDR1 SSHAT and CDR2 FNYEAQ come from the germline V gene (reference sequence). This CDR3 comprises 13 residues. The CDR3 DNA reads as TGTGCCAGCAGCTTAGAATACAGCTACGAGCAGTACTTC. It translates to CASSLEYSYEQYF. The full variable domain, rest sourced from reference TRBV7-7 and TRBJ2-7, is GAGVSQSPRYKVTKRGQDVTLRCDPISSHATLYWYQQALGQGPEFLTYFNYEAQPDKSGLPSDRFSAERPEGSISTLTIQRTEQRDSAMYRCASSLEYSYEQYFGPGTRLTVT.

This clone was counted once. The chain combines TRBV9 with TRBJ1-2; D unclear. The V end was cut by 0 bases, the J end by 3 bases, with 9 bases between. The CDR3 has 14 residues. The germline V gene encodes CDR1 SGDLS and CDR2 YYNGEE. CDR3 in amino acids: CASSVDGVDYGYTF. The CDR3 nucleotides are TGTGCCAGCAGCGTAGACGGGGTCGACTATGGCTACACCTTC.

This chain joins TRBV7-2 and TRBJ2-5; D may be TRBD1 or TRBD2 (5 bases each). The CDR3 loop spans 14 amino acids. From germline, CDR1 is SGHTA and CDR2 FQGNSA. Trimming pared 6 bases from V and 1 base from J, leaving 12 bases between. CDR3 DNA: TGTGCCAGCAGTCCAGGGAGTCTCCAAGAGACCCAGTACTTC. Protein: CASSPGSLQETQYF.

The gene calls are TRBV18 and TRBJ2-7; D is ambiguous. Germline lookup yields CDR1 KGHSH and CDR2 LQKENI. The CDR3 totals 16 residues. V was clipped by 4 bases and J by 0 bases, with 16 bases between them. The CDR3, as DNA: TGTGCCAGCTCACAACGCGTCCAGGTGAGCTCCTACGAGCAGTACTTC. Its protein product is CASSQRVQVSSYEQYF.

This CDR3 is CASSLVQGAYEQYF. The CDR3, as DNA: TGTGCCAGCAGCTTGGTACAGGGGGCATACGAGCAGTACTTC. The chain combines TRBV5-6 with TRBJ2-7; 9 bases fit TRBD1. The germline V gene encodes CDR1 SGHDT and CDR2 YYEEEE. This CDR3 has 14 residues. The V segment lost 0 bases and the J segment 4 bases; nucleotides outside the gene matches: 2. Using reference TRBV5-6 and TRBJ2-7 for the parts outside the CDR3, the full variable domain is DAGVTQSPTHLIKTRGQQVTLRCSPKSGHDTVSWYQQALGQGPQFIFQYYEEEERQRGNFPDRFSGHQFPNYSSELNVNALLLGDSALYLCASSLVQGAYEQYFGPGTRLTVT.

In the case of this clone: This sample includes further DNA sequences coding for the same CDR3. This chain links TRBV6-6 with TRBJ2-7; weak D call: TRBD2 (6 bases). The CDR3 is 12 amino acids. Germline CDR1 MNHNY, CDR2 SVGAGI (reference sequence). The V gene lost 5 bases and the J gene lost 2 bases, with 7 bases spanning the gap. The CDR3 DNA sequence: TGTGCCAGCAGTCCGGGGGCCTACGAGCAGTACTTC. Its protein is CASSPGAYEQYF.

The chain has TRBV6-5 and TRBJ2-1; a weak D match, TRBD2 (6 bases). Germline V CDR1 and CDR2: MNHEY, SVGAGI. The germline V and J ends were trimmed by 0 bases and 6 bases, with 15 bases remaining between them. The CDR3 has 16 residues. The CDR3 loop is CASSYSLASLVNEQFF. CDR3 bases: TGTGCCAGCAGTTACTCTCTAGCGTCCCTCGTCAATGAGCAGTTCTTC.